A single TCR beta chain is shown here with its context. Antigen: not known. The data were obtained in a study of T cell responses to AZD1222 COVID-19 vaccine. Background on the study: Investigators merged groups given second doses at roughly 4 or roughly 12 weeks.

This CDR3 is built from 12 residues. V was trimmed by 10 bases and J by 5 bases, leaving 15 bases between them. CDR1 is MNHEY and CDR2 is SVGAGI in the germline V gene. Regarding the study as a whole: Epitopes outside B.1.351 and B.1.1.7 mutated regions reportedly drew nearly half of spike TCRs. Most donors were white British and more were female, and clonal diversity was possibly underestimated.

Measured with immunoSEQ multiplex PCR; TCRdb has only the in-frame clones, and not every one. The sample has about 140,000 clones, around 90% seen once. This sequence was found in an adult in good health. The sample was peripheral blood, taken on day 0 of AZD1222 vaccination. V is TRBV6-5 and J is TRBJ2-7; maybe TRBD1 (6 bases). The CDR3 loop reads CATQGPFHEQYF. The CDR3 nucleotides read TGTGCCACCCAGGGGCCGTTCCACGAGCAGTACTTC.